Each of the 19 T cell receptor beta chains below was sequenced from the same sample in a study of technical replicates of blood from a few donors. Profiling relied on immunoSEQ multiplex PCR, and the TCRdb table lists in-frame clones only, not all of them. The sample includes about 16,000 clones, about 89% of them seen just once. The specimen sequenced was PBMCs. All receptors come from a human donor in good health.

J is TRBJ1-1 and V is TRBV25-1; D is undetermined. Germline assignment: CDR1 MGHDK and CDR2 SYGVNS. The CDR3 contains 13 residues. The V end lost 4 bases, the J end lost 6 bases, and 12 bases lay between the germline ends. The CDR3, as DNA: TGTGCCAGCAGTGTGTCAGGCAAACCTGAAGCTTTCTTT. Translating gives CASSVSGKPEAFF.

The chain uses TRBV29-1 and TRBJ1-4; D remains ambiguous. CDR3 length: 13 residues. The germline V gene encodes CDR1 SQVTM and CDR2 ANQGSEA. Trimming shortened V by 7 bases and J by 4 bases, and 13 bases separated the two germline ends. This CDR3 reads CSAAPRGNEKLFF. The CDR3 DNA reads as TGCAGCGCCGCACCCCGGGGTAATGAAAAACTGTTTTTT. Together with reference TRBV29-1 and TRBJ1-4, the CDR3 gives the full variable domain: SAVISQKPSRDICQRGTSLTIQCQVDSQVTMMFWYRQQPGQSLTLIATANQGSEATYESGFVIDKFPISRPNLTFSTLTVSNMSPEDSSIYLCSAAPRGNEKLFFGSGTQLSVL.

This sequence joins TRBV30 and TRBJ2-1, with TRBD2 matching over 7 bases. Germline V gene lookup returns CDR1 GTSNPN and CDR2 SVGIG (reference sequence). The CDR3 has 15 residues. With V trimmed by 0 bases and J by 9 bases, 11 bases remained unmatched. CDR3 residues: CAWSVRVGAGSEQFF. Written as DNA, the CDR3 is TGTGCCTGGAGTGTACGGGTGGGAGCGGGAAGTGAGCAGTTCTTC.

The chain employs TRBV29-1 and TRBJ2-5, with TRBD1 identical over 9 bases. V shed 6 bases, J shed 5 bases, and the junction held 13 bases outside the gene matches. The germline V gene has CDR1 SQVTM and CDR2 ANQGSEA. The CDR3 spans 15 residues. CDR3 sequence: CSVGSGTGLGETQYF. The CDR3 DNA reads TGCAGCGTCGGATCGGGGACAGGGTTGGGGGAGACCCAGTACTTC.

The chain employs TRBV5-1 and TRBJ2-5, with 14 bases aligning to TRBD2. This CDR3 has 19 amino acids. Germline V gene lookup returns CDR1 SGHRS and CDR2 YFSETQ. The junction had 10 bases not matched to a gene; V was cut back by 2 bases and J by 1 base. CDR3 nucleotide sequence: TGCGCCAGCAGCTTTTCGACTAGCGGGAGGGCCGGGCTCCAAGAGACCCAGTACTTC. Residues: CASSFSTSGRAGLQETQYF.

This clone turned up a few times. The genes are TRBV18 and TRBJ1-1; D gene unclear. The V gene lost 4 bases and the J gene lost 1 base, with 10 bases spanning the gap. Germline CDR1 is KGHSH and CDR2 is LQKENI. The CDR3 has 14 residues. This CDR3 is CASSRDIENTEAFF. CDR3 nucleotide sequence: TGTGCCAGCTCACGCGATATCGAGAACACTGAAGCTTTCTTT.

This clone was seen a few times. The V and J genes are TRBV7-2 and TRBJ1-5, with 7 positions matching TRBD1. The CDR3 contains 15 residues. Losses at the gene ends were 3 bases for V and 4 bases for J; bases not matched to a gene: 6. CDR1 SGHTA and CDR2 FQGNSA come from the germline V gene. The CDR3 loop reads CASSFRDSLNQPQHF. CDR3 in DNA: TGTGCCAGCAGCTTTAGGGACAGCCTTAATCAGCCCCAGCATTTT.

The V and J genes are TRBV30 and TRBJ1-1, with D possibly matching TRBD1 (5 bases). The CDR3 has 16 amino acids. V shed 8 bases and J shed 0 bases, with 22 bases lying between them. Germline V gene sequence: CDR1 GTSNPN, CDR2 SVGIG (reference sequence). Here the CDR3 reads CAAGAWTGGLNTEAFF. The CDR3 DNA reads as TGTGCCGCCGGAGCTTGGACGGGGGGATTGAACACTGAAGCTTTCTTT.

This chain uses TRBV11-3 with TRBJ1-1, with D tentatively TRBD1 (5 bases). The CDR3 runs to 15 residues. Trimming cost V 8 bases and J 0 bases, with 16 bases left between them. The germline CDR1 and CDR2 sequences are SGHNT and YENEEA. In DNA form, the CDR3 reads TGTGCCAGCTCCCCCAGCGGGGCAATGAACACTGAAGCTTTCTTT. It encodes CASSPSGAMNTEAFF.

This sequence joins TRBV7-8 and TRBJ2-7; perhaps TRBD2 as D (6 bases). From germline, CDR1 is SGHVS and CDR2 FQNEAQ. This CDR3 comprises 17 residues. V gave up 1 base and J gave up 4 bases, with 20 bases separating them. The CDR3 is CASSLGRFGSRVYEQYF. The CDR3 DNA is TGTGCCAGCAGCTTAGGACGGTTCGGGAGTAGGGTTTACGAGCAGTACTTC. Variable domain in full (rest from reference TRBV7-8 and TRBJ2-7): GAGVSQSPRYKVAKRGQDVALRCDPISGHVSLFWYQQALGQGPEFLTYFQNEAQLDKSGLPSDRFFAERPEGSVSTLKIQRTQQEDSAVYLCASSLGRFGSRVYEQYFGPGTRLTVT.

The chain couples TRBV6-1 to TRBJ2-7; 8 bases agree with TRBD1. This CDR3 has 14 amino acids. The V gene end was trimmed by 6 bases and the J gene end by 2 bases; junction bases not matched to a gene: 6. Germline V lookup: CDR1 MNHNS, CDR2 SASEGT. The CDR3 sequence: CASSPRDRTYEQYF. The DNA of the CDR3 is TGTGCCAGCAGCCCAAGGGACAGGACCTACGAGCAGTACTTC.

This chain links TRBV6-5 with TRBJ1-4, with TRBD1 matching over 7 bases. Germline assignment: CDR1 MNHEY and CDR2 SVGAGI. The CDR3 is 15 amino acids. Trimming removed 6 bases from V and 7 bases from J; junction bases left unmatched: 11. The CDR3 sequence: CASRSAQGVGEKLFF. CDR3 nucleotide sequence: TGTGCCAGCAGATCGGCGCAGGGGGTTGGTGAAAAACTGTTTTTT.

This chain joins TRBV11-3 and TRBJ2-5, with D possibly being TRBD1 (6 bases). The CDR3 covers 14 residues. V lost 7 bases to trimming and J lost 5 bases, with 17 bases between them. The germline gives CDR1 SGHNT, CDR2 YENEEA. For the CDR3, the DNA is TGTGCCAGCACCCCGGACAGCCCCGGGGAGACCCAGTACTTC. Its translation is CASTPDSPGETQYF.

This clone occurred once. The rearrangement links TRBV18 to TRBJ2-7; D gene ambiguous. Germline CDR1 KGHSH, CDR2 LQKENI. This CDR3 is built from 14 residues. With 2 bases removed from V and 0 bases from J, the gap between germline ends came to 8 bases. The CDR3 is CASSPSSSSYEQYF. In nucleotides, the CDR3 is TGTGCCAGCTCACCAAGCTCAAGCTCCTACGAGCAGTACTTC. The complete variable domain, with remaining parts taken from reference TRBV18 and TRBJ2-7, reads NAGVMQNPRHLVRRRGQEARLRCSPMKGHSHVYWYRQLPEEGLKFMVYLQKENIIDESGMPKERFSAEFPKEGPSILRIQQVVRGDSAAYFCASSPSSSSYEQYFGPGTRLTVT.

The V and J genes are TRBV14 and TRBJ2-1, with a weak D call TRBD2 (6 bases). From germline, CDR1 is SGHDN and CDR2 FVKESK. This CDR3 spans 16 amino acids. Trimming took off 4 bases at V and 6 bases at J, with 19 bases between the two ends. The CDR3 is CASSRPRDSSSNEQFF. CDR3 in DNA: TGTGCCAGCAGCCGGCCCCGGGACTCCTCATCCAATGAGCAGTTCTTC.

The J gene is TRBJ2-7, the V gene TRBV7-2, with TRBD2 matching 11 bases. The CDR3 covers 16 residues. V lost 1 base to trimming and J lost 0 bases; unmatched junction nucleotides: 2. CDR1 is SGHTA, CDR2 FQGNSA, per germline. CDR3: CASSLGTSGYSYEQYF. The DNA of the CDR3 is TGTGCCAGCAGCTTAGGGACTAGCGGGTACTCCTACGAGCAGTACTTC.

CDR3 nucleotides: TGTGCCAGCTCAACAGGGGTTTACTATGGCTACACCTTC. It encodes CASSTGVYYGYTF. The chain links TRBV7-9 to TRBJ1-2; 7 bases line up with TRBD1. Trimming took 8 bases from V and 3 from J; bases not matched to a gene: 6. Germline V gene lookup returns CDR1 SEHNR and CDR2 FQNEAQ (reference sequence). This CDR3 is 13 amino acids long.

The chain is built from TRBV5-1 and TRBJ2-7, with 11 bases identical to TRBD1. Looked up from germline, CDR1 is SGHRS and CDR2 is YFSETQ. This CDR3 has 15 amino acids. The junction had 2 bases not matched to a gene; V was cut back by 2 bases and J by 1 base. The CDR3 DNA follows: TGCGCCAGCAGCTTCGGACAGGGGGCTTCCTACGAGCAGTACTTC. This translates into CASSFGQGASYEQYF.

Written as DNA, the CDR3 is TGTGCCAGCACCTTTGACAGGGAAGGGACTGAAGCTTTCTTT. This translates into CASTFDREGTEAFF. The J gene is TRBJ1-1, the V gene TRBV6-1; TRBD1 agrees at 7 bases. The germline gives CDR1 MNHNS, CDR2 SASEGT. The CDR3 has 14 residues. Germline trimming cut 7 bases from V and 5 bases from J; bases unmatched to any gene: 10.